This T cell receptor (beta chain) derives from a study of Graves' ophthalmopathy and Graves' hyperthyroidism. Amplification targeted the TCR beta CDR3 regions, with RNA transcripts as the source material. Amplification began with first-round RT-PCR using HTBI primers, then second-round multiplex PCR was performed. Using its own MiXCR run on the multiplex PCR reads, TCRdb lists one record per CDR3 protein. The sample consists of roughly 400,000 distinct CDR3 sequences, 18% of them appearing once. This clonotype was seen ten or more times. This CDR3 has 14 amino acids. The ends were cut back, 9 bases at V and 2 bases at J, with 16 bases in the middle. Germline V gives CDR1 LNHDA, CDR2 SQIVND (reference sequence).

This receptor was identified in a woman under 30 with Graves' ophthalmopathy. Material for sequencing was peripheral blood. J is TRBJ2-5 and V is TRBV19, with D perhaps matching TRBD1 or TRBD2 (6 bases each). The CDR3 protein is CASGGHGRQETQYF. CDR3 nucleotide sequence: TGTGCCAGCGGGGGACACGGCCGACAAGAGACCCAGTACTTC.